Here is one TCR beta chain with its context. Antigen: not known. Constant-segment primers and 5'RACE yielded cDNA libraries for TCR alpha and TCR beta, each carrying sample barcodes and UMIs. TCRdb re-derived calls from the 5' RACE reads in MiXCR, one entry per CDR3 protein. The sample comprises approximately 170,000 distinct CDR3 sequences, under 15% of which are singletons, and approximately 3.5% rests with the top ten. This CDR3 has 19 residues. Germline V gene lookup returns CDR1 SGHTA and CDR2 FQGNSA. Losses at the gene ends were 2 bases for V and 4 bases for J; bases not matched to a gene: 17. This specimen belongs to a study of T-cell memory formation after mild COVID-19. The study's findings and limits: Pre-infection memory contained some responding clones, which suggested that cross-reactive memory had joined. Contracting clones localized mainly to CM and EM when CD4+ and mainly to EMRA when CD8+.

The sample was PBMCs or a T cell subset sorted from them (not recorded which). The receptor was derived from a man in his late teens or twenties who had mild COVID-19 (a few samples of this study predate the infection). Cell type and time point are not known. J is TRBJ1-1 and V is TRBV7-2, with 9 bases identical to TRBD1. CDR3 nucleotides: TGTGCCAGCAGCTTATCCTCACCGTCCGGGACAGGGTATGGCACTGAAGCTTTCTTT. Residues: CASSLSSPSGTGYGTEAFF.